This T cell receptor (beta chain) came from a study of regulatory T cells in long-lasting Graves disease. Across the whole study: Recently diagnosed Graves' patients had received antithyroid drugs for under 3 months.

This clonotype was seen at least ten times. Antigen specificity is unknown. Time point of the sample: newly diagnosed GD, antithyroid drugs for less than 3 months. With RNA extracted from PBMCs as input, the TCR library was made. Study-level points and caveats: Persistent patients shared more public clonotypes (roughly 2,800) than new patients (roughly 970).

V was clipped by 0 bases and J by 5 bases, with 10 bases between them. The V gene's germline CDR1 is SGHTA and CDR2 FQGNSA. The CDR3 has 14 residues. Building of the TCR beta libraries involved iRepertoire HTBI primers and Arm-PCR of CDR3 regions. TCRdb reprocessed the multiplex PCR reads with MiXCR, giving one entry per CDR3 protein. This sample has 250,000 or so distinct CDR3 sequences, with 20% to 25% found just once. The receptor comes from a female donor with Graves disease. The chain has TRBV7-2 and TRBJ2-5; tentatively, D is TRBD2 (5 bases). Sequenced material: peripheral blood mononuclear cells (PBMCs), taken at new diagnosis, from a patient treated with antithyroid drugs. CDR3 nucleotides: TGTGCCAGCAGCTTAGCGGCTAGCAGCGAGACCCAGTACTTC. Amino acids: CASSLAASSETQYF.